These T cell receptor beta chains were read from a single sample in a study of blood T cells in healthy people across ages. Using its own MiXCR run on the 5' RACE reads, TCRdb lists one record per CDR3 protein. This sample carries approximately 1.5 million distinct CDR3 sequences, roughly 32% of them seen once, and the ten largest clones take roughly 10%. Sequencing was performed on blood. The receptors come from a woman aged 25-40 years in good health. Both conserved end residues are part of each CDR3. The D gene is left open where the match is weak. Some rows mark clone size as missing; the rest say once, few, many or name a class of expanded clone.

TRBV28,.,.,TRBJ2-2,CAARGSTGELFF,TGTGCCGCCCGGGGGTCCACCGGGGAGCTGTTTTTT
TRBV4-1,.,.,TRBJ2-2,CASSLLPIGSGELFF,TGCGCCAGCAGCCTCCTGCCGATCGGGTCCGGGGAGCTGTTTTTT
TRBV20-1,many,TRBD2,TRBJ2-3,CSALLLAASTDTQYF,TGCAGTGCTTTATTACTAGCGGCAAGCACAGATACGCAGTATTTT
TRBV11-2,.,TRBD2,TRBJ2-3,CASSFGLAGGLSTDPQYF,TGTGCCAGCAGCTTTGGTCTAGCGGGGGGGCTTAGCACAGATCCGCAGTATTTT
TRBV6-5,.,TRBD2,TRBJ2-1,CASSYSLGLGGSGSSYNEQFF,TGTGCCAGCAGTTACTCCTTGGGACTAGGGGGATCGGGGAGCTCCTACAATGAGCAGTTCTTC
TRBV2,once,TRBD2,TRBJ2-1,CASHEREGNEQFF,TGTGCCAGTCATGAGCGGGAGGGCAATGAGCAGTTCTTC
TRBV3-1,few,.,TRBJ1-2,CASSQVPQNYGYTF,TGTGCCAGCAGCCAAGTCCCCCAGAACTATGGCTACACCTTC
TRBV25-1,.,.,TRBJ2-5,CAGSEFTGRKTRYF,TGTGCAGGCAGTGAATTTACAGGGCGAAAGACCCGGTACTTC
TRBV20-1,.,.,TRBJ1-6,CSASQSYNSPLHF,TGCAGTGCTTCTCAGTCATATAATTCACCCCTCCACTTT
TRBV20-1,many,TRBD2,TRBJ2-5,CSARGGGTETQYF,TGCAGTGCTAGAGGGGGGGGTACGGAGACCCAGTACTTC
TRBV7-9,.,TRBD1,TRBJ1-1,CASSPYRGPSNTEAFF,TGTGCCAGCAGCCCTTACAGGGGCCCCTCGAACACTGAAGCTTTCTTT
TRBV11-2,.,TRBD2,TRBJ2-5,CASSLGRLAGGPRLDQYF,TGTGCCAGCAGCTTAGGACGTCTAGCGGGAGGGCCGCGTTTAGACCAGTACTTC
TRBV9,once,.,TRBJ1-6,CASSEVDISYNSPLHF,TGTGCCAGCAGCGAAGTCGACATCTCCTATAATTCACCCCTCCACTTT
TRBV9,few,.,TRBJ2-7,CASSPRHWTYEQYF,TGTGCCAGCAGCCCCCGGCACTGGACCTACGAGCAGTACTTC
TRBV18,.,TRBD1,TRBJ1-1,CASSFDRETEAFF,TGTGCCAGCTCATTCGACAGGGAAACTGAAGCTTTCTTT
TRBV4-1,few,.,TRBJ2-3,CASSQARVDTDTQYF,TGCGCCAGCAGCCAGGCTAGGGTGGATACAGATACGCAGTATTTT
TRBV25-1,.,.,TRBJ1-1,CASSGPWAPGGEAFF,TGTGCCAGCAGTGGTCCCTGGGCCCCAGGTGGGGAAGCTTTCTTT
TRBV20-1,few,.,TRBJ2-7,CSAREIEWSSYEQYF,TGCAGTGCTAGAGAGATAGAGTGGAGCTCCTACGAGCAGTACTTC
TRBV12-3/TRBV12-4,.,TRBD1,TRBJ1-4,CASTYRGGGEKLFF,TGTGCCAGCACCTACAGGGGTGGGGGGGAAAAACTGTTTTTT
TRBV12-3/TRBV12-4,few,TRBD2,TRBJ2-5,CASSPPGLKVWETQYF,TGTGCCAGCAGTCCTCCGGGACTAAAGGTTTGGGAGACCCAGTACTTC
TRBV9,few,TRBD2,TRBJ2-1,CASSVGVSGKNEQFF,TGTGCCAGCAGCGTAGGTGTTAGCGGGAAGAATGAGCAGTTCTTC
TRBV6-1,.,.,TRBJ1-2,CASSEAFGQNHGYTF,TGTGCCAGCAGTGAAGCCTTCGGACAGAATCATGGCTACACCTTC
TRBV12-3/TRBV12-4,many,TRBD2,TRBJ2-5,CASSRLAGALQETQYF,TGTGCCAGCAGTCGACTAGCGGGAGCCCTCCAAGAGACCCAGTACTTC
TRBV20-1,few,TRBD1,TRBJ2-7,CSAREGTAAYEQYF,TGCAGTGCTAGGGAAGGGACAGCAGCCTACGAGCAGTACTTC
TRBV18,.,.,TRBJ1-2,CASSHAQGSYYGYTF,TGTGCCAGCTCACACGCCCAGGGGTCGTACTATGGCTACACCTTC
TRBV5-3,once,.,TRBJ2-7,CARSFLEPPNEQYF,TGTGCCAGAAGCTTTTTAGAGCCACCCAACGAGCAGTACTTC
TRBV13,few,.,TRBJ1-2,CASSSNAGFGYTF,TGTGCCAGCAGCTCCAATGCAGGGTTTGGCTACACCTTC
TRBV4-1,.,.,TRBJ1-4,CASSQVVAQGLTNEKLFF,TGCGCCAGCAGCCAAGTCGTCGCGCAGGGGTTGACTAATGAAAAACTGTTTTTT
TRBV29-1,.,.,TRBJ1-4,CSVRRGSGEKLFF,TGCAGCGTTCGGCGGGGGTCAGGGGAAAAACTGTTTTTT
TRBV20-1,.,.,TRBJ2-7,CSAPVVGSTLYEQYF,TGCAGTGCCCCAGTAGTGGGCAGTACCCTCTACGAGCAGTACTTC
TRBV5-1,.,.,TRBJ1-1,CASSLAAGITEAFF,TGCGCCAGCAGCTTGGCCGCGGGGATCACTGAAGCTTTCTTT
TRBV10-3,once,.,TRBJ1-1,CAISTGPEAFF,TGTGCCATCTCAACAGGGCCCGAAGCTTTCTTT
TRBV5-1,.,.,TRBJ2-7,CASSSVIRSYEQYF,TGCGCCAGCAGCTCCGTTATCCGTTCCTACGAGCAGTACTTC
TRBV20-1,once,TRBD2,TRBJ2-1,CSARDPSGSGNEKFF,TGCAGTGCCAGAGACCCTAGCGGGAGCGGGAATGAGAAGTTCTTC
TRBV5-1,few,.,TRBJ2-2,CASSVGLQRRGTGELFF,TGCGCCAGCAGCGTTGGACTACAGCGAAGGGGAACCGGGGAGCTGTTTTTT
TRBV30,.,TRBD2,TRBJ2-1,CAWSGLAVYNEQFF,TGTGCCTGGAGTGGACTAGCGGTCTACAATGAGCAGTTCTTC
TRBV29-1,many,.,TRBJ2-3,CSASGVAQYF,TGCAGCGCCTCTGGGGTAGCGCAGTATTTT
TRBV2,.,.,TRBJ1-1,CATTGNTEAFF,TGTGCTACAACGGGGAACACTGAAGCTTTCTTT
TRBV25-1,.,.,TRBJ1-1,CASRGVERASWTEAFF,TGTGCCAGCAGGGGGGTGGAGAGGGCTAGCTGGACTGAAGCTTTCTTT
TRBV7-9,.,.,TRBJ1-3,CASSPNRDGNTIYF,TGTGCCAGCAGCCCAAATAGAGATGGAAACACCATATATTTT
TRBV9,few,.,TRBJ2-1,CASSVARTAAEQFF,TGTGCCAGCAGCGTAGCAAGGACAGCCGCTGAGCAGTTCTTC
TRBV4-1,few,.,TRBJ1-5,CASSHRVSNQPQHF,TGCGCCAGCAGCCACCGGGTAAGCAATCAGCCCCAGCATTTT
TRBV27,few,TRBD2,TRBJ2-1,CASSPRTSWNEQFF,TGTGCCAGCAGTCCCCGGACTAGCTGGAATGAGCAGTTCTTC
TRBV7-2,few,.,TRBJ2-7,CAGGLGGPYEQYF,TGTGCCGGGGGTTTGGGGGGGCCCTACGAGCAGTACTTC
TRBV7-9,.,.,TRBJ2-7,CTSTGGAYEQYF,TGTACCAGCACCGGGGGAGCCTACGAGCAGTACTTC
TRBV9,many,.,TRBJ1-6,CASSTGPGSDSPLHF,TGTGCCAGCAGCACAGGTCCAGGGTCCGATTCACCCCTCCACTTT
TRBV12-3/TRBV12-4,few,.,TRBJ1-4,CASSLFGTTEKLFF,TGTGCCAGCAGTTTATTCGGGACCACCGAAAAACTGTTTTTT
TRBV10-3,once,.,TRBJ2-2,CAISERVQGNTGELFF,TGTGCCATCAGTGAGAGAGTTCAGGGGAACACCGGGGAGCTGTTTTTT
TRBV11-2,.,TRBD1,TRBJ1-4,CASSFGYEGAFDEKLFF,TGTGCCAGCAGCTTCGGTTATGAGGGGGCTTTCGATGAAAAACTGTTTTTT
TRBV7-9,.,.,TRBJ1-6,CASTNGSASPLHF,TGTGCCAGCACTAATGGGAGCGCTTCACCCCTCCACTTT
TRBV15,few,TRBD2,TRBJ2-1,CATRLTSGGRGQFF,TGTGCCACCAGGCTGACTAGCGGGGGACGGGGGCAGTTCTTC
TRBV18,.,TRBD1,TRBJ2-7,CASSPKQGVSYEQYF,TGTGCCAGCTCCCCGAAACAGGGGGTCTCCTACGAGCAGTACTTC
TRBV11-2,.,.,TRBJ2-7,CASSLDLGGEQYF,TGTGCCAGCAGCTTAGATCTGGGAGGTGAGCAGTACTTC